This passage covers 27 T cell receptor beta chains from one sample sequenced in a study of neurological immune-mediated disorders (dated by TCRdb to about 2019). The label giving this sample's time point can be read as: longitudinal time-point 3. Library preparation used 5' RACE. The listed sequencing device is Illumina HiSeq 2500. TCRdb took the public reads, trimmed them with fastp at Q25, ran MiXCR for clone calling and kept in-frame beta chains. Records with the same CDR3 protein are collapsed into one entry carrying the most frequent genes and DNA. Counted in this sample were 93,000 or so distinct CDR3 sequences; roughly 10% of them appeared once. The ten top clones hold about 3% of the sample. The source material was PBMCs. The receptors come from a female donor with HTLV-1-associated myelopathy (HAM/TSP).

This clonotype appeared many times. The rearrangement uses TRBV20-1 and TRBJ2-1; 8 bases are shared with TRBD2. J gave up 5 bases and V 0 bases, and 6 bases lay outside the gene matches. Germline values: CDR1 DFQATT, CDR2 SNEGSKA (reference sequence). The CDR3 is 15 amino acids. CDR3 coding DNA: TGCAGTGCTAGAGATTTCCGGGGGGGCGACAATGAGCAGTTCTTC. The encoded protein is CSARDFRGGDNEQFF.

This clonotype was seen ten or more times. The genes are TRBV20-1 and TRBJ2-5; 13 nucleotides align to TRBD2. The CDR3 spans 15 residues. The V and J ends lost 4 bases and 2 bases, in that order; junction bases with no gene match: 4. Germline V lookup: CDR1 DFQATT, CDR2 SNEGSKA (reference sequence). This CDR3 reads CSAKLGLAGQETQYF. Written as DNA, the CDR3 is TGCAGTGCTAAACTGGGACTAGCGGGGCAAGAGACCCAGTACTTC.

This clonotype was picked up many times. The V call is TRBV14, the J call TRBJ2-1; D unresolved. V lost 2 bases, J lost 10 bases, and 9 bases lay in between. This CDR3 comprises 12 residues. The germline V gene encodes CDR1 SGHDN and CDR2 FVKESK. CDR3 nucleotides: TGTGCCAGCAGCCAATATTCATCAGAGCAGTTCTTC. Amino acid sequence: CASSQYSSEQFF.

This clonotype was found many times. The chain uses TRBV10-1 and TRBJ1-1; no firm D call. Germline assignment: CDR1 WNHNN and CDR2 SYGVQD (reference sequence). Trimming left V 6 bases short and J 3 bases short, with 11 bases between. The CDR3 extends over 13 amino acids. The CDR3 is CASRVRQDTEAFF. CDR3 coding DNA: TGCGCCAGCAGGGTCAGGCAGGACACTGAAGCTTTCTTT.

This clonotype was seen repeatedly, ten times or more. The gene calls are TRBV5-1 and TRBJ2-7; D is undetermined. The V gene's germline CDR1 is SGHRS and CDR2 YFSETQ. With 0 bases removed from V and 0 bases from J, the gap between germline ends came to 7 bases. The CDR3 has 14 residues. As DNA, the CDR3 is TGCGCCAGCAGCTTGGAGCGTCGCTCCTACGAGCAGTACTTC. Translated: CASSLERRSYEQYF.

This clonotype was counted many times. The V call is TRBV7-9, the J call TRBJ2-5; D possibly matches TRBD1 or TRBD2 (5 bases each). V shed 5 bases and J shed 4 bases, with 14 bases lying between them. CDR3 size: 14 residues. Germline V gene lookup returns CDR1 SEHNR and CDR2 FQNEAQ (reference sequence). CDR3 sequence: CASSPYPGTETQYF. CDR3 coding DNA: TGTGCCAGCAGCCCCTACCCGGGGACAGAGACCCAGTACTTC.

This clonotype was detected many times. The CDR3 sequence is CASSYLTGEAFF. The CDR3 nucleotides are TGTGCCAGCAGCTATTTGACTGGTGAAGCTTTCTTT. This chain joins TRBV7-9 and TRBJ1-1; D not certain. The germline V and J ends were trimmed by 4 bases and 7 bases, with 10 bases remaining between them. Germline V gene lookup returns CDR1 SEHNR and CDR2 FQNEAQ (reference sequence). The CDR3 consists of 12 residues.

This clonotype showed up many times. The chain is built from TRBV5-1 and TRBJ2-7; D is uncertain. CDR1 and CDR2 (germline): SGHRS, YFSETQ. V dropped 4 bases and J dropped 1 base, with 12 bases sitting between them. CDR3 length equals 14 residues. CDR3 amino acids: CASSVLTGSYEQYF. CDR3 nucleotide sequence: TGCGCCAGCAGCGTACTGACGGGTTCCTACGAGCAGTACTTC. Based on the CDR3 plus reference TRBV5-1 and TRBJ2-7, the full variable domain is KAGVTQTPRYLIKTRGQQVTLSCSPISGHRSVSWYQQTPGQGLQFLFEYFSETQRNKGNFPGRFSGRQFSNSRSEMNVSTLELGDSALYLCASSVLTGSYEQYFGPGTRLTVT.

This clonotype appeared many times. The rearrangement links TRBV20-1 to TRBJ1-1; D unclear. Germline CDR1 and CDR2: DFQATT and SNEGSKA (reference sequence). V shed 2 bases and J shed 1 base, with 11 bases lying between them. The length of the CDR3 is 14 residues. CDR3 sequence reads: CSARTRTSNTEAFF. The CDR3, as DNA: TGCAGTGCTAGAACCCGGACGTCGAACACTGAAGCTTTCTTT.

This clonotype was recorded many times. CDR3: CASGLQGLDNQPQHF. The DNA of the CDR3 is TGTGCCAGCGGATTACAGGGACTCGACAATCAGCCCCAGCATTTT. The chain couples TRBV2 to TRBJ1-5; possibly TRBD1 for D (6 bases). The CDR3 runs to 15 residues. Germline V gene lookup returns CDR1 SNHLY and CDR2 FYNNEI. V lost 8 bases and J 3 bases, leaving 17 bases between the germline ends.

This clonotype was observed at least ten times. The J gene is TRBJ2-3, the V gene TRBV5-1; 7 bases match TRBD1. The V gene end was trimmed by 3 bases and the J gene end by 3 bases; junction bases not matched to a gene: 4. This CDR3 comprises 14 residues. Germline loops: CDR1 SGHRS, CDR2 YFSETQ. Here the CDR3 DNA reads TGCGCCAGCAGCTACGGACAGGAAACAGATACGCAGTATTTT. This translates into CASSYGQETDTQYF.

There are many counts of this clonotype. V usage is TRBV6-2 or TRBV6-3 and J usage is TRBJ2-1; D is unresolved. Looked up from germline, CDR1 is MNHEY and CDR2 is SVGEGT. The CDR3 extends over 12 amino acids. V was pared by 7 bases and J by 8 bases, with 12 bases between. The CDR3 loop is CASKETRDEQFF. CDR3 DNA sequence: TGTGCCAGCAAAGAGACCCGGGATGAGCAGTTCTTC.

This clonotype was recorded at least ten times. The chain joins TRBV4-1 to TRBJ2-1; 7 positions match TRBD1. Germline V lookup: CDR1 MGHRA, CDR2 YSYEKL. V lost 4 bases, J lost 10 bases, and 4 bases stayed unmatched. The CDR3 has 12 amino acids. The CDR3 bases are TGCGCCAGCAGCCTTGACAGGGACGAGCAGTTCTTC. It translates to CASSLDRDEQFF.

This clonotype was seen ten or more times. The V gene is TRBV7-8, the J gene TRBJ2-3; D is ambiguous. Germline-derived CDR1 and CDR2 are SGHVS and FQNEAQ. Trimming removed 0 bases at V and 2 bases at J, with 9 bases between. There are 15 residues in the CDR3. The CDR3 coding sequence is TGTGCCAGCAGCTTAGCGCTAGTTTCCACAGATACGCAGTATTTT. It codes for CASSLALVSTDTQYF.

This clonotype was recorded at least ten times. The genes are TRBV5-1 and TRBJ2-7; possible D gene TRBD1, 6 bases. This CDR3 contains 14 residues. The germline gives CDR1 SGHRS, CDR2 YFSETQ. V gave up 1 base and J gave up 2 bases, with 10 bases separating them. CDR3 nucleotides: TGCGCCAGCAGCTTGCAGGACAGAGCCTACGAGCAGTACTTC. Its translation: CASSLQDRAYEQYF.

The sample holds many counts of this clonotype. The CDR3 coding sequence is TGTGCCAGCAGCGAGGCTAGGGGAGCCCAGCATTTT. It yields the protein CASSEARGAQHF. The chain carries TRBV5-6 and TRBJ1-5; perhaps TRBD1 as D (5 bases). CDR3 length equals 12 residues. Trimming removed 4 bases from V and 11 bases from J, with 13 bases in between. Germline assignment: CDR1 SGHDT and CDR2 YYEEEE.

This clonotype was seen many times. The V and J genes are TRBV6-1 and TRBJ1-2; no definite D call. The CDR3 has 14 residues. Germline-derived CDR1 and CDR2 are MNHNS and SASEGT. V gave up 0 bases and J gave up 2 bases, with 7 bases separating them. Here the CDR3 reads CASSEAHRNYGYTF. The CDR3 nucleotides are TGTGCCAGCAGTGAAGCTCACAGAAACTATGGCTACACCTTC.

A few counts support this clonotype. Here the CDR3 DNA reads TGTGCCAGCGAGCGGGGGGGCCGGGAGACCCAGTACTTC. It is translated as CASERGGRETQYF. The V and J genes are TRBV28 and TRBJ2-5, with 10 nucleotides matching TRBD2. Looked up from germline, CDR1 is MDHEN and CDR2 is SYDVKM. Losses at the gene ends were 8 bases for V and 5 bases for J; bases not matched to a gene: 5. This CDR3 has 13 residues. Together with reference TRBV28 and TRBJ2-5, the CDR3 gives the full variable domain: DVKVTQSSRYLVKRTGEKVFLECVQDMDHENMFWYRQDPGLGLRLIYFSYDVKMKEKGDIPEGYSVSREKKERFSLILESASTNQTSMYLCASERGGRETQYFGPGTRLLVL.

This clonotype was seen repeatedly, ten times or more. This chain joins TRBV20-1 and TRBJ2-4, with D possibly TRBD1 on 6 matching bases. Germline CDR1 is DFQATT and CDR2 is SNEGSKA (reference sequence). CDR3 length: 14 residues. Deletions cut 5 bases from V and 1 base from J, with 12 bases between. This CDR3 is CSAGRTGAKNIQYF. CDR3 nucleotides: TGCAGTGCTGGAAGAACAGGGGCCAAAAACATTCAGTACTTC.

The table lists this clonotype with many counts. This chain connects TRBV6-5 to TRBJ2-6; D not resolved. The CDR3 covers 17 residues. V was clipped by 0 bases and J by 0 bases, with 9 bases between them. Per the germline V gene, CDR1 is MNHEY and CDR2 is SVGAGI. The CDR3 DNA is TGTGCCAGCAGTTACTCGAAGGATCCCTCTGGGGCCAACGTCCTGACTTTC. Translated, it gives CASSYSKDPSGANVLTF.

In this sample, this clonotype turned up many times. This chain joins TRBV7-2 and TRBJ2-2; 14 nucleotides match TRBD2. The CDR3 runs to 18 residues. Per the germline V gene, CDR1 is SGHTA and CDR2 is FQGNSA. J was trimmed by 5 bases and V by 5 bases; bases with no gene match: 10. For the CDR3, the DNA is TGTGCCAGCAGCCCCGGACTAGCGGGGGGTTCGGGAACCGGGGAGCTGTTTTTT. Protein: CASSPGLAGGSGTGELFF.

In this sample, this clonotype turned up many times. The V call is TRBV29-1, the J call TRBJ2-7, with TRBD1 identical over 7 bases. The CDR3 is made up of 12 amino acids. With 7 bases clipped from V and 5 bases from J, the junction kept 8 bases outside the gene matches. Germline loops: CDR1 SQVTM, CDR2 ANQGSEA. The CDR3 sequence: CSAQTGPNEQYF. CDR3 nucleotides: TGCAGCGCCCAGACAGGGCCTAACGAGCAGTACTTC.

This clonotype was detected many times. The rearrangement joins TRBV29-1 to TRBJ1-1; D remains unclear. V lost 4 bases and J lost 1, with 10 bases in between. CDR1 and CDR2 from the germline V gene are SQVTM and ANQGSEA. This CDR3 has 13 residues. In DNA form, the CDR3 reads TGCAGCGTTGCGGCCGGCCGGAACACTGAAGCTTTCTTT. Protein sequence: CSVAAGRNTEAFF.

This clonotype came up many times. The chain employs TRBV28 and TRBJ1-3, with a weak D call TRBD1 (6 bases). CDR3 length equals 15 residues. CDR1 and CDR2 from the germline V gene are MDHEN and SYDVKM. V lost 5 bases and J lost 3, with 14 bases in between. CDR3 DNA: TGTGCCAGCAGTATGCCCCAGGGGCTTGGAAACACCATATATTTT. Translation: CASSMPQGLGNTIYF.

At least ten counts were recorded for this clonotype. The gene calls are TRBV29-1 and TRBJ1-1; D possibly corresponds to TRBD1 (6 bases). Germline-derived CDR1 and CDR2 are SQVTM and ANQGSEA. V gave up 1 base and J gave up 7 bases, with 10 bases separating them. The CDR3 is made up of 12 amino acids. The CDR3 sequence is CSVEGGRDEAFF. Here the CDR3 DNA reads TGCAGCGTTGAAGGGGGGCGGGATGAAGCTTTCTTT.

This clonotype was observed many times. This CDR3 is CASSVGLRGGEQYF. The CDR3 DNA reads as TGTGCCAGCAGCGTAGGCCTTAGAGGAGGCGAGCAGTACTTC. The chain carries TRBV9 and TRBJ2-7; D may be TRBD2 (5 bases). V was clipped by 0 bases and J by 6 bases, with 13 bases between them. Looked up from germline, CDR1 is SGDLS and CDR2 is YYNGEE. This CDR3 is built from 14 residues.

Note on this clonotype: A much larger clone sits a single nucleotide away, making a read error possible. The chain combines TRBV5-1 with TRBJ2-3; 11 nucleotides agree with TRBD2. The germline V gene has CDR1 SGHRS and CDR2 YFSETQ. The V segment lost 0 bases and the J segment 2 bases; nucleotides outside the gene matches: 5. There are 17 residues in the CDR3. For the CDR3, the DNA is TGCGCCAGCAGCTTGGCGACTAGCGGGGTTTACACAGATACGCAGTATTTT. It is translated as CASSLATSGVYTDTQYF.